The sequence of this T cell receptor beta chain was determined in a study of vaccination effects on CD4 cells after COVID-19. Study conclusions and caveats: Late in the post-vaccination period, infection-induced and vaccine-induced clones underwent marked clonal contraction. In the study, convalescent patients were few, and early post-infection timepoints were absent.

In the ViraFEST assay, antigen-specific CD4+ clonotypes were identified by expansion after peptide-pool stimulation. After roughly 11 days in culture, the CD4+ T cells were isolated. Prior SARS-CoV-2 infection was absent in the vaccine recipients, as shown by negative nucleocapsid antibodies. IL-2 at 9.5 to 10 IU/ml and peptides at 8 to 10 ug/ml were added to cultured PBMC, a few million per well. Half the medium was replaced with IL-2 medium on days 3 and 7. The assay was immunoSEQ multiplex PCR, and TCRdb's table has in-frame clones only and misses some. The profile shows 40,000 to 45,000 clones, around 70% of them singletons. This clone was detected a few times. The antigen is undetermined. This CDR3 is 15 amino acids long. Germline loops: CDR1 SGHTA, CDR2 FQGNSA. V lost 2 bases to trimming and J lost 2 bases, with 12 bases between them.

The specimen was CD4+ T cells from PBMCs cultured with HCoV-OC43 spike peptides, collected before COVID-19 vaccination. Indicated subset: HCoV-OC43 spike overlapping peptide pool stimulation. This chain uses TRBV7-2 with TRBJ1-1, with a tentative D call TRBD1 (5 bases). This receptor was identified in a human donor who received a COVID-19 vaccine. The CDR3 DNA is TGTGCCAGCAGCTTAACAGGTCAGCTTAACACTGAAGCTTTCTTT. Translated, it gives CASSLTGQLNTEAFF.